The 10 T cell receptor beta chains given below trace back to one sample, sequenced in a study of TIL therapy for anti-PD-1-resistant metastatic lung cancer. Sequencing used immunoSEQ v3. Sequencing was performed with immunoSEQ multiplex PCR; in TCRdb, only in-frame clones are kept and a portion is missing. The sample lists some 43,000 clones; approximately 79% were seen once. Time point noted: pre-treatment sample, taken before nivolumab and TIL therapy. This sample comprised blood, obtained at baseline. These receptors were taken from an older man with non-small cell lung cancer.

J is TRBJ2-5 and V is TRBV2; no clear D. Trimming stripped 6 bases from V and 5 bases from J, with 10 bases between. Germline values: CDR1 SNHLY, CDR2 FYNNEI. The CDR3 covers 12 residues. In DNA form, the CDR3 reads TGTGCCAGCAGGGAAAGGAGTGAGACCCAGTACTTC. Translating it yields CASRERSETQYF.

The chain links TRBV27 to TRBJ1-5, with D maybe TRBD1 (6 bases). The germline V gene has CDR1 MNHEY and CDR2 SMNVEV (reference sequence). There are 17 residues in the CDR3. V shed 5 bases and J shed 0 bases, with 17 bases lying between them. The CDR3 loop is CASSPRGRGDSNQPQHF. In DNA, the CDR3 is TGTGCCAGCAGTCCGCGGGGGCGGGGGGATAGCAATCAGCCCCAGCATTTT.

This clone was counted a single time. The CDR3 nucleotides are TGTGCCAGCTCACCCCAACGGGGAGGGGCAGTTCAGCCCCAGCATTTT. This gives the protein CASSPQRGGAVQPQHF. V is TRBV18 and J is TRBJ1-5, with D possibly matching TRBD1 (5 bases). Trimming took 3 bases from V and 6 from J, leaving 18 bases between them. The CDR3 totals 16 residues. CDR1 is KGHSH, CDR2 LQKENI, per germline.

This clone has more than one count but fewer than ten. The chain uses TRBV30 and TRBJ2-6; possible D gene TRBD2, 6 bases. Germline V gene lookup returns CDR1 GTSNPN and CDR2 SVGIG (reference sequence). The CDR3 has 16 residues. V lost 1 base and J 4 bases, leaving 14 bases between the germline ends. CDR3 residues: CAWSARRGIGANVLTF. CDR3 in DNA: TGTGCCTGGAGTGCTAGGCGGGGAATAGGGGCCAACGTCCTGACTTTC. Filled out from reference TRBV30 and TRBJ2-6, the complete variable domain reads SQTIHQWPATLVQPVGSPLSLECTVEGTSNPNLYWYRQAAGRGLQLLFYSVGIGQISSEVPQNLSASRPQDRQFILSSKKLLLSDSGFYLCAWSARRGIGANVLTFGAGSRLTVL.

This chain connects TRBV5-5 to TRBJ2-7, with 9 bases fitting TRBD1. Germline CDR1 reads SGHKS; CDR2 reads YYEKEE (reference sequence). With V trimmed by 5 bases and J by 1 base, 4 bases remained unmatched. The CDR3 length is 14 residues. CDR3 sequence: CASRMTGGSYEQYF. DNA for the CDR3: TGTGCCAGCAGGATGACAGGGGGTTCCTACGAGCAGTACTTC. The variable domain in full, with the rest retrieved from reference TRBV5-5 and TRBJ2-7, is DAGVTQSPTHLIKTRGQQVTLRCSPISGHKSVSWYQQVLGQGPQFIFQYYEKEERGRGNFPDRFSARQFPNYSSELNVNALLLGDSALYLCASRMTGGSYEQYFGPGTRLTVT.

The genes are TRBV19 and TRBJ2-2; possibly TRBD1 for D (6 bases). The V end lost 0 bases, the J end lost 5 bases, and 10 bases lay between the germline ends. The CDR3 is 15 amino acids. Germline CDR1 and CDR2: LNHDA and SQIVND (reference sequence). DNA for the CDR3: TGTGCCAGTAGTATAGATAACAGGGTGACCGGGGAGCTGTTTTTT. As protein: CASSIDNRVTGELFF.

This clone was observed many times. This rearrangement joins TRBV18 to TRBJ2-3, with 14 bases aligning to TRBD2. Losses at the gene ends were 5 bases for V and 2 bases for J; bases not matched to a gene: 9. Germline loops: CDR1 KGHSH, CDR2 LQKENI. The CDR3 is 18 amino acids. CDR3 residues: CASSYGTSGSRITDTQYF. CDR3 sequence (DNA): TGTGCCAGCTCATACGGGACTAGCGGGAGTAGGATCACAGATACGCAGTATTTT. Using reference TRBV18 and TRBJ2-3 for the parts outside the CDR3, the full variable domain is NAGVMQNPRHLVRRRGQEARLRCSPMKGHSHVYWYRQLPEEGLKFMVYLQKENIIDESGMPKERFSAEFPKEGPSILRIQQVVRGDSAAYFCASSYGTSGSRITDTQYFGPGTRLTVL.

The genes are TRBV29-1 and TRBJ2-3; no clear D. The germline CDR1 and CDR2 sequences are SQVTM and ANQGSEA. The CDR3 has 11 residues. V lost 4 bases and J 6 bases, leaving 8 bases between the germline ends. As DNA, the CDR3 is TGCAGCGTTGCTGTGACGGATACGCAGTATTTT. This sequence encodes CSVAVTDTQYF.

The chain uses TRBV5-1 and TRBJ2-2, with unresolved D. The CDR3 sequence is 15 residues long. The V gene lost 4 bases and the J gene lost 4 bases, with 14 bases spanning the gap. Germline assignment: CDR1 SGHRS and CDR2 YFSETQ. The CDR3 sequence is CASSPDSSGTGELFF. The CDR3 DNA is TGCGCCAGCAGCCCCGACTCCTCTGGCACCGGGGAGCTGTTTTTT.

The genes are TRBV10-1 and TRBJ2-7; 11 bases are shared with TRBD2. CDR1 is WNHNN and CDR2 is SYGVQD in the germline V gene (reference sequence). The J segment lost 3 bases and the V segment lost 3 bases, leaving 7 bases of the junction unmatched. This CDR3 comprises 16 residues. The CDR3 loop reads CASSESSGRPGYEQYF. DNA of the CDR3: TGCGCCAGCAGTGAATCTAGCGGGAGGCCGGGCTACGAGCAGTACTTC.